This T cell receptor (beta chain) was profiled in a study of T cells in Graves' hyperthyroidism and ophthalmopathy (dated by TCRdb to between 2018 and 2021). Background on the whole study: Peripheral blood was collected at initial diagnosis, before any treatment. In addition, the study compared T-cell repertoires in thyroid tissue and in blood from about six Graves' hyperthyroidism patients. Whether ophthalmopathy could be predicted prospectively was tested in an independent validation cohort made up of 18 to 20 hyperthyroidism patients plus 17 patients who later progressed to ophthalmopathy. To identify distinguishing TCR V-J signatures, a discovery cohort of around 98 patients was used, comprising some 45 with Graves' ophthalmopathy and some 57 with stable Graves' hyperthyroidism. After sampling, hyperthyroidism patients received methimazole starting at 30 mg daily, and ophthalmopathy patients received high-dose intravenous methylprednisolone. The paper describes TCR Vbeta CDR3 sequencing of 135 peripheral blood samples, made up of some 40 ophthalmopathy patients, around 78 hyperthyroidism patients and 17 progressor patients. The 85 to 100 discovery patients were randomly split 7:3 into training and test sets. What the work shows at the level of the full study, not this receptor alone: Ophthalmopathy was separated from stable hyperthyroidism by a 13 V-J signature model, with 87.88% sensitivity and approximately 81% specificity obtained in cross-validation and 80%/75% obtained in testing. No statistical method was used to set the sample size in advance, and investigators knew the group allocation. In validation, the model predicted progression to ophthalmopathy with about 71% sensitivity and approximately 78% specificity, a median of approximately 6.5 months before onset. Most expanded thyroid clonotypes (frequency above 0.001) were also found in blood, which suggests that blood repertoires may mirror thyroid immune responses.

Stable Graves' hyperthyroidism was defined as the absence of progression to ophthalmopathy over 18 months of follow-up. Hyperthyroidism patients were newly diagnosed, had a disease duration of under 2 months, and were aged 18 to 65 years. Exclusion was applied to patients with uncontrolled infections, other autoimmune diseases, pregnancy or lactation. Diagnoses were established on the basis of clinical symptoms, serum thyroxine and TRAb, thyroid ultrasound, and orbital computed tomography. PBMCs were isolated from 7.5 to 10 ml of fresh peripheral blood by Ficoll-Paque density gradient centrifugation. Total RNA was extracted with Trizol reagent, and quality was checked on an Agilent 2100 Bioanalyzer. TCR beta CDR3 regions were amplified from RNA transcripts. A first-round RT-PCR of the TCR CDR3 used the HTBI primer set with the Qiagen OneStep RT-PCR kit. A second multiplex PCR round built the libraries, followed by size selection and purification. Paired-end sequencing of the libraries was performed with 100 bp reads on an Illumina HiSeq2000. From the authors' description of their analysis: SOAPnuke was used to process the raw data, throwing out any read that contained adapters or uncalled bases, had a mean Phred below 15, or lacked an exact constant-primer or identifier match. High-quality paired reads were merged using COPE v1.2.5, and each unique nucleotide sequence was defined as a clonotype. MiTCR v1.1 was used to align clonotypes to the IMGT TRBV, TRBD and TRBJ reference segments. The analysis was restricted to V-J combinations with a frequency above 0.0001, which together covered just over 98% of the repertoires. The TCS score was defined as the ratio of F50 (clonal expansion) to E x V (chaos), calculated using BLOSUM62-based TCRdist between CDR3 peptides within each V-J. Welch's t-statistics and random forest reduced around 510 V-J features to under 15, which were used in a naive Bayes classifier (R e1071). The public reads were reanalyzed by TCRdb: fastp trimming at Q25, MiXCR alignment, in-frame beta chains only. Entries that share a CDR3 protein sequence are merged under the most common genes and DNA. None of the V and J calls come from the authors' own analysis; TCRdb made them. The sample table contains roughly 700,000 distinct CDR3 sequences; only one count was recorded for 11% to 15% of them. The top ten hold more than 8.5% of the sample.

The CDR3 contains 14 residues, cysteine and phenylalanine counted. Left in the record is the CDR3 DNA by itself, 42 bases read in frame from the first base. In the germline V gene (reference sequence), CDR1 corresponds to SGHAT and CDR2 to FQDESV. V is pruned by 5 bases and J by 7 bases, leaving 10 bases of the junction without a gene match. This clonotype was detected ten times or more. The antigen this receptor binds is unknown. Base qualities were left out, and no much larger clone turns up one base away. Sequenced input: blood. The receptor was isolated from a young woman with Graves' hyperthyroidism. The receptor chain draws on TRBV11-1 and TRBJ1-2, with 7 bases matching TRBD1. Here is the DNA: TGTGCCAGCAGCCTACTCACAGGGGAGGTTGGCTACACCTTC. This codes for CASSLLTGEVGYTF.